This is a list of T cell receptor beta chains from one sample in a study of CXCR3-negative and CXCR3-positive naive CD8 T cells. Each CDR3 protein gets one entry in TCRdb, which reprocessed the 5' RACE reads and gives no DNA. The sample shows 45,000 to 55,000 distinct CDR3 sequences, and approximately 16% sits with its ten largest clones. Sequenced sample: memory CD8+ T cells from blood. The receptors were gathered from a human donor in good health. Some clones in this sample may be carry-over from other donors' samples. CDR3s include the opening cysteine and the closing phenylalanine or tryptophan.

v_gene,j_gene,CDR3aa
TRBV4-1,TRBJ2-7,CASSQNVQAEGYYEQYF
TRBV28,TRBJ1-1,CASSLGRYTEAFF
TRBV6-6,TRBJ1-1,CASSPKEWGPEAFF
TRBV7-3,TRBJ2-5,CASSPGGGGLQETQYF
TRBV29-1,TRBJ1-5,CSVGGARNQPQHF
TRBV18,TRBJ2-4,CASSPRKGQGANIQYF
TRBV18,TRBJ2-3,CASSQGQGPDTQYF
TRBV28,TRBJ2-1,CASSSNNEQFF
TRBV12-3/TRBV12-4,TRBJ2-7,CASSHPLGGTYEQYF
TRBV5-1,TRBJ2-7,CASSLDSGQGNEQYF
TRBV11-2,TRBJ2-1,CASYRDRSSYNEQFF
TRBV7-2,TRBJ2-7,CASSLQAGGSQYEQYF
TRBV6-6,TRBJ2-5,CASSYLSSQETQYF
TRBV6-5,TRBJ2-7,CASSYSFRGARNEQYF
TRBV15,TRBJ2-5,CATSRDLGDPQETQYF
TRBV4-2,TRBJ1-1,CASSLEGPHMNTEAFF
TRBV27,TRBJ2-3,CASSLTLAGPSTDTQYF
TRBV30,TRBJ1-5,CAWSVGGGGQPQHF
TRBV2,TRBJ2-5,CATSPRLREETQYF
TRBV4-3,TRBJ2-7,CASSQGTGSSYEQYF
TRBV28,TRBJ2-5,CASGEMTGQETQYF
TRBV7-3,TRBJ2-5,CASSYLAGGLETQYF
TRBV7-8,TRBJ2-1,CASSGRVEQFF
TRBV12-3/TRBV12-4,TRBJ2-5,CASSLVRERWETQYF
TRBV28,TRBJ1-5,CASSPRQVLQPQHF
TRBV29-1,TRBJ2-3,CSVSTDRSSTDTQYF
TRBV20-1,TRBJ2-1,CSARDPQAGDYNEQFF
TRBV15,TRBJ2-3,CATSTEGVPKTGALTDTQYF
TRBV29-1,TRBJ2-7,CSVEGTEREQYF
TRBV4-1,TRBJ2-1,CASSQEGGGNEQFF
TRBV29-1,TRBJ2-5,CSVEDLGQGAWETQYF
TRBV6-5,TRBJ2-2,CASSYGASPPGELFF
TRBV6-5,TRBJ2-3,CASSYSTASTDTQYF
TRBV5-1,TRBJ2-1,CASSLLDRTYNEQFF
TRBV12-5,TRBJ2-7,CASGSGTQVRYEQYF
TRBV30,TRBJ2-7,CAWSDSDPYEQYF
TRBV29-1,TRBJ2-1,CSVEETGRESYNEQFF
TRBV7-3,TRBJ2-3,CASSLGAATTDTQYF
TRBV7-6,TRBJ1-1,CASSLAVDRVAEAFF
TRBV29-1,TRBJ1-4,CSVLTGAVDEKLFF
TRBV7-6,TRBJ2-1,CASSFLEYNEQFF
TRBV7-2,TRBJ1-1,CASSLGSERRAFF
TRBV3-1,TRBJ2-1,CASSQDALADLVEQFF
TRBV7-9,TRBJ1-2,CASSLAPDIYLTGYTF
TRBV12-3/TRBV12-4,TRBJ1-1,CASSLYRAEAFF
TRBV23-1,TRBJ2-5,CASSQLTLRDSHQETQYF
TRBV2,TRBJ2-1,CASSDSTGGEPYNEQFF
TRBV21-1,TRBJ2-7,CASSKDQGGARPSHEQYF